This is a list of T cell receptor beta chains from one sample in a study of CD8+ T cells in alopecia areata. Method: immunoSEQ multiplex PCR; TCRdb's copy keeps in-frame clones and lacks some. The sample holds fewer than 250,000 clones, roughly 60% seen once. This specimen was CD4+ T cells sorted from blood, taken at week 24, from a patient treated with tofacitinib. The receptors come from a human donor with alopecia areata. CDR3s include the opening cysteine and the closing phenylalanine or tryptophan. A D gene is named only where the DNA matches it firmly. Not every row has a clone size; where given, it reads once, few, many or a size class.

TRBD1,16,-,TRBJ2-2,TRBV7-2,TGTGCCAGCAGCTCCAGGGACAGGCTGTTCAGCGGGGAGCTGTTTTTT,CASSSRDRLFSGELFF
-,14,-,TRBJ2-5,TRBV7-2,TGTGCCAGCAGCTTACTTGGGGCCCCAGAGACCCAGTACTTC,CASSLLGAPETQYF
TRBD2,18,-,TRBJ2-3,TRBV5-1,TGCGCCAGCAGCTTGGAGGGACTAGCGGGGAGCGCGGCAGATACGCAGTATTTT,CASSLEGLAGSAADTQYF
TRBD1,15,-,TRBJ1-2,TRBV29-1,TGCAGCGCCAACCTGGGGGACAGAGGCAACTATGGCTACACCTTC,CSANLGDRGNYGYTF
-,11,few,TRBJ1-4,TRBV2,TGTGCCAGCAGTGAGGTCGACTTGGTGTTTTTT,CASSEVDLVFF
-,15,-,TRBJ1-4,TRBV27,TGTGCCAGCAGTTTAAAGCGGCCAGGGAATGAAAAACTGTTTTTT,CASSLKRPGNEKLFF
-,15,-,TRBJ1-5,TRBV9,TGTGCCAGCAGCGTAGATGGTAAGGCACAGCAGCCCCAGCATTTT,CASSVDGKAQQPQHF
-,14,-,TRBJ2-3,TRBV29-1,TGCAGCGTTGTGAGGACTTCCGCAAAAGATACGCAGTATTTT,CSVVRTSAKDTQYF
-,13,-,TRBJ1-1,TRBV10-3,TGTGCCATCAGGACACTCAGGAACACTGAAGCTTTCTTT,CAIRTLRNTEAFF
-,15,-,TRBJ1-5,TRBV2,TGTGCCAGCAGTGGGGGGGCAAGTAGCAATCAGCCCCAGCATTTT,CASSGGASSNQPQHF
TRBD1,18,-,TRBJ1-2,TRBV30,TGTGCCTGGAGTGTACTCTCCTCTTGGGACAGGGTTAACTATGGCTACACCTTC,CAWSVLSSWDRVNYGYTF
-,14,once,TRBJ1-2,TRBV7-8,TGTGCCAGCAGCTTAGCTGCTGGGGGCTATGGCTACACCTTC,CASSLAAGGYGYTF
TRBD1,14,-,TRBJ2-2,TRBV5-1,TGCGCCACCTCACAGGGGACGAACACCGGGGAGCTGTTTTTT,CATSQGTNTGELFF
-,12,few,TRBJ1-5,TRBV2,TGTGCCAGCAGTAACAGGGATCAGCCCCAGCATTTT,CASSNRDQPQHF
-,17,-,TRBJ1-5,TRBV6-1,TGTGCCAGCAGTGAAGGGCGGGGGGGGGCTATGGGCCAGCCCCAGCATTTT,CASSEGRGGAMGQPQHF
-,14,-,TRBJ1-1,TRBV27,TGTGCCAGCAGTTTATCTAAACACGACACTGAAGCTTTCTTT,CASSLSKHDTEAFF
-,16,-,TRBJ2-5,TRBV6-1,TGTGCCAGCAGTGAAGCGCGAGGGACCGCCCGGTCGACCCAGTACTTC,CASSEARGTARSTQYF
TRBD1,17,once,TRBJ1-2,TRBV25-1,TGTGCCAGCAGTCCCGGACAGGGGGCCTCTGCTAACTATGGCTACACCTTC,CASSPGQGASANYGYTF
-,12,few,TRBJ1-2,TRBV10-3,TGTGCCATCACCCCAACAGGTTATGGCTACACCTTC,CAITPTGYGYTF
-,13,-,TRBJ1-5,TRBV13,TGTGCCAGCAGCTTAGGACCCGGACAGCCCCAGCATTTT,CASSLGPGQPQHF
-,14,-,TRBJ1-6,TRBV2,TGTGCCAGCAGCACAGGCTCCGGATTTTCACCCCTCCACTTT,CASSTGSGFSPLHF
-,16,-,TRBJ2-3,TRBV4-3,TGCGCCAGCAGCCAAGATCGAGCAGTCTCCACAGATACGCAGTATTTT,CASSQDRAVSTDTQYF
TRBD2,16,-,TRBJ2-3,TRBV6-6,TGTGCCAGCAGACAGACTAGCGGGGGGGCACTCGATACGCAGTATTTT,CASRQTSGGALDTQYF
-,11,-,TRBJ2-5,TRBV27,TGTGCCAGCAGTTCACGGGAGACCCAGTACTTC,CASSSRETQYF
TRBD1,12,-,TRBJ1-1,TRBV5-6,TGTGCCAGCAGCAGGGACAGGTTTGAAGCTTTCTTT,CASSRDRFEAFF
-,15,once,TRBJ1-6,TRBV5-6,TGTGCCAGCAGCGCCGCAGGGTTCTATAATTCACCCCTCCACTTT,CASSAAGFYNSPLHF
-,15,once,TRBJ2-3,TRBV5-1,TGCGCCAGCAGCTTGATGGACGTTGGAACAGATACGCAGTATTTT,CASSLMDVGTDTQYF
TRBD1,15,-,TRBJ2-3,TRBV29-1,TGCAGCGTATACAGGGGGCGTAGGGGCACAGATACGCAGTATTTT,CSVYRGRRGTDTQYF
-,13,few,TRBJ1-2,TRBV29-1,TGCAGCGTTGATGAAAAAACTCACTATGGCTACACCTTC,CSVDEKTHYGYTF
-,14,-,TRBJ2-7,TRBV5-1,TGCGCCAGCAGCTTCGACAAGTTTCCCTGGGAGCAGTACTTC,CASSFDKFPWEQYF
TRBD2,16,-,TRBJ2-5,TRBV10-3,TGTGCCATCAGTGGTTGGGCTAGCGGGGACGAGGAGACCCAGTACTTC,CAISGWASGDEETQYF
TRBD1,16,few,TRBJ2-1,TRBV7-2,TGTGCCAGCAGCCATTCAGGACAGGGGGTTCTCAATGAGCAGTTCTTC,CASSHSGQGVLNEQFF
-,13,few,TRBJ1-1,TRBV5-1,TGCGCCAGCAGCCTGAAGGGGAACACTGAAGCTTTCTTT,CASSLKGNTEAFF
-,14,-,TRBJ2-1,TRBV5-6,TGTGCCAGCAGCTTGGGAGCCTCCTACAATGAGCAGTTCTTC,CASSLGASYNEQFF
TRBD1,14,-,TRBJ1-5,TRBV29-1,TGCAGCGCCGCAGGGGGCGCGGGCAATCAGCCCCAGCATTTT,CSAAGGAGNQPQHF
-,14,-,TRBJ2-7,TRBV11-2,TGTGCCAGCAGCCCCTCGGGGGCAAGGTACGAGCAGTACTTC,CASSPSGARYEQYF
-,15,-,TRBJ1-2,TRBV27,TGTGCCAGCAGTTTGGTGTATAGGGGGAACTATGGCTACACCTTC,CASSLVYRGNYGYTF
TRBD1,15,-,TRBJ1-5,TRBV25-1,TGTGCCAGCAGTGAAGCTGGACAGGGTAATCAGCCCCAGCATTTT,CASSEAGQGNQPQHF
-,15,-,TRBJ2-5,TRBV27,TGTGCCAGCAGAGGGGACAGCGGGTACCAAGAGACCCAGTACTTC,CASRGDSGYQETQYF
-,13,-,TRBJ2-5,TRBV29-1,TGCAGCGTCGGTGCTGTAAAGCAAGAGACCCAGTACTTC,CSVGAVKQETQYF
-,17,-,TRBJ2-1,TRBV18,TGTGCCAGCTCACCACCGGGCAACCAGCGGGCCTACAATGAGCAGTTCTTC,CASSPPGNQRAYNEQFF
-,15,-,TRBJ1-3,TRBV27,TGTGCCAGCAGCCTCGGACTGAACTCTGGAAACACCATATATTTT,CASSLGLNSGNTIYF
TRBD1,15,few,TRBJ1-5,TRBV5-1,TGCGCCAGCAGCTTCGGACAGGGGAACAATCAGCCCCAGCATTTT,CASSFGQGNNQPQHF
TRBD1,14,few,TRBJ1-1,TRBV6-6,TGTGCCAGCAGTAACCGGGACAGGGGGACTGAAGCTTTCTTT,CASSNRDRGTEAFF
-,14,-,TRBJ2-6,TRBV9,TGTGCCAGCAGCGTGTTGGGTGGGACCAACGTCCTGACTTTC,CASSVLGGTNVLTF
-,14,-,TRBJ2-2,TRBV4-3,TGCGCCAGCAGCCCTTCCCAAATCGCCGGGGAGCTGTTTTTT,CASSPSQIAGELFF
-,11,-,TRBJ2-3,TRBV2,TGTGCCAGCAAGGAGGCAGATACGCAGTATTTT,CASKEADTQYF
-,14,-,TRBJ1-5,TRBV29-1,TGCAGCGTCGGAGGGGGGAATAGCAATCAGCCCCAGCATTTT,CSVGGGNSNQPQHF
-,16,-,TRBJ1-2,TRBV2,TGTGCCAGCAGTGAAGACCGTTCCGGATCGGGGAATGGCTACACCTTC,CASSEDRSGSGNGYTF
-,14,-,TRBJ2-7,TRBV5-4,TGTGCCAGCAGCTTAGGGGGGGGCCCCTACGAGCAGTACTTC,CASSLGGGPYEQYF
TRBD2,15,-,TRBJ2-7,TRBV19,TGTGCCAGTACCCGTACTAGCGGGGGTTCCTACGAGCAGTACTTC,CASTRTSGGSYEQYF
TRBD1,14,-,TRBJ1-2,TRBV25-1,TGTGCCAGCACGCCGACAGGGGGGAACTATGGCTACACCTTC,CASTPTGGNYGYTF
TRBD1,13,-,TRBJ2-7,TRBV11-2,TGTGCCAGCAGCGGGGACAGGGGCGACGAGCAGTACTTC,CASSGDRGDEQYF
-,13,few,TRBJ2-1,TRBV9,TGTGCCAGCAGCGCCCGGGGTTTCAATGAGCAGTTCTTC,CASSARGFNEQFF
-,16,few,TRBJ2-7,TRBV15,TGTGCCACCAGCAGCGCATGGGACCTAGCCTCCTACGAGCAGTACTTC,CATSSAWDLASYEQYF
-,12,-,TRBJ2-5,TRBV25-1,TGTGCCAGCAGTGTGACCGAAGAGACCCAGTACTTC,CASSVTEETQYF
TRBD1,12,-,TRBJ1-4,TRBV30,TGTGCCTGGACAGGGGGAGGGGAAAAACTGTTTTTT,CAWTGGGEKLFF